The 15 T cell receptor beta chains in this list originate from one sample, sequenced in a study of control samples from healthy donors and cancer patients. Assay: immunoSEQ multiplex PCR; the TCRdb copy retains only in-frame clones and omits some. The sample lists more than 95,000 clones, about 90% occurring once. Sequencing was carried out using blood. The receptors shown here come from a man aged 55 to 70 in good health.

The chain couples TRBV30 to TRBJ1-4; D is ambiguous. Trimming cost V 2 bases and J 4 bases, with 11 bases left between them. Germline V gene sequence: CDR1 GTSNPN, CDR2 SVGIG (reference sequence). The CDR3 length is 14 residues. The CDR3 nucleotides are TGTGCCTGGAGTACCCCGGTTCTTAATGAAAAACTGTTTTTT. As protein: CAWSTPVLNEKLFF.

The gene calls are TRBV7-2 and TRBJ2-7; 9 bases line up with TRBD2. CDR1 is SGHTA and CDR2 is FQGNSA in the germline V gene. The CDR3 is made up of 14 amino acids. Unmatched junction bases numbered 7, after V lost 3 bases and J lost 7 bases. This CDR3 is CASSFGGGAVEQYF. CDR3 coding DNA: TGTGCCAGCAGCTTTGGCGGGGGGGCCGTAGAGCAGTACTTC.

The chain has TRBV5-1 and TRBJ1-2; perhaps TRBD1 as D (5 bases). CDR1 and CDR2 (germline): SGHRS, YFSETQ. V shed 2 bases and J shed 7 bases, with 18 bases lying between them. The CDR3 spans 15 residues. CDR3 loop: CASSLDGVGGGGYTF. The CDR3 nucleotides are TGCGCCAGCAGCTTAGACGGAGTCGGTGGGGGTGGCTACACCTTC.

The J gene is TRBJ2-4, the V gene TRBV3-1 (or the pseudogene TRBV3-2); no firm D call. The CDR3 is 12 amino acids. Trimming took off 1 base at V and 5 bases at J, with 3 bases between the two ends. The germline V gene encodes CDR1 LGHDT and CDR2 YNNKEL (reference sequence). CDR3 region: CASSQVENIQYF. In nucleotides, the CDR3 is TGTGCCAGCAGCCAAGTTGAAAACATTCAGTACTTC.

The J gene is TRBJ1-1, the V gene TRBV15, with 8 bases matching TRBD1. Germline values: CDR1 LNHNV, CDR2 YYDKDF (reference sequence). J gave up 3 bases and V 1 base, and 4 bases lay outside the gene matches. The CDR3 covers 15 residues. CDR3 residues: CATSRGQGLDTEAFF. In nucleotides, the CDR3 is TGTGCCACCAGCAGAGGACAGGGGCTGGACACTGAAGCTTTCTTT.

This chain connects TRBV11-3 to TRBJ2-2; tentative D call: TRBD1 (6 bases). Germline values: CDR1 SGHNT, CDR2 YENEEA. V was cut by 8 bases and J by 5 bases, with 15 bases left in between. The CDR3 consists of 14 residues. The CDR3 protein is CASSPQGATGELFF. Written as DNA, the CDR3 is TGTGCCAGCTCACCACAGGGAGCTACCGGGGAGCTGTTTTTT. Drawing the rest from reference TRBV11-3 and TRBJ2-2, the complete variable domain is EAGVVQSPRYKIIEKKQPVAFWCNPISGHNTLYWYLQNLGQGPELLIRYENEEAVDDSQLPKDRFSAERLKGVDSTLKIQPAELGDSAVYLCASSPQGATGELFFGEGSRLTVL.

This clone was counted between two and nine times. V gene TRBV5-1 combines with J gene TRBJ1-1; possibly TRBD1 for D (5 bases). Germline values: CDR1 SGHRS, CDR2 YFSETQ. V lost 4 bases and J 4 bases, leaving 14 bases between the germline ends. The CDR3 consists of 14 residues. CDR3: CASSPKQVSTEAFF. As DNA, the CDR3 is TGCGCCAGCAGCCCAAAACAGGTGAGCACTGAAGCTTTCTTT.

V usage is TRBV30 and J usage is TRBJ1-3, with a weak D call TRBD1 (6 bases). Between the trimmed V and J ends, which lost 3 bases and 2 bases, there was a span of 14 bases. This CDR3 spans 15 amino acids. Germline CDR1 and CDR2: GTSNPN and SVGIG (reference sequence). Written as DNA, the CDR3 is TGTGCCTGGAGGGGACAAGGTCCTGCTGGAAACACCATATATTTT. Protein sequence: CAWRGQGPAGNTIYF.

The gene calls are TRBV15 and TRBJ2-7, with 9 positions matching TRBD2. The CDR3 loop spans 16 amino acids. V lost 0 bases to trimming and J lost 3 bases; unmatched junction nucleotides: 6. From germline, CDR1 is LNHNV and CDR2 YYDKDF (reference sequence). The CDR3 reads CATSREKSGGHYEQYF. The CDR3 DNA reads as TGTGCCACCAGCAGAGAAAAAAGCGGGGGGCACTACGAGCAGTACTTC.

CDR3 DNA sequence: TGTGCCAGCAGCTTGGCATTCGAGGGGAGGAACACTGAAGCTTTCTTT. It yields the protein CASSLAFEGRNTEAFF. V is TRBV5-6 and J is TRBJ1-1; the D gene is possibly TRBD1 (5 bases). This CDR3 region has 16 residues. Trimming cost V 0 bases and J 1 base, with 13 bases left between them. CDR1 and CDR2 from the germline V gene are SGHDT and YYEEEE.

This rearrangement joins TRBV9 to TRBJ2-7; no reliable D call. Germline V lookup: CDR1 SGDLS, CDR2 YYNGEE. Trimming shortened V by 0 bases and J by 3 bases, and 13 bases separated the two germline ends. The CDR3 is 15 amino acids. In DNA, the CDR3 is TGTGCCAGCAGCGTAGTGGTGGCCAGTTGCTACGAGCAGTACTTC. Residues: CASSVVVASCYEQYF.

Concerning this clone itself: Other DNA sequences of this sample code for an identical CDR3. This rearrangement joins TRBV25-1 to TRBJ1-2; no firm D call. This CDR3 contains 13 residues. Germline CDR1 and CDR2: MGHDK and SYGVNS. V was cut by 7 bases and J by 0 bases, with 9 bases left in between. CDR3 nucleotides: TGTGCCAGCACTCCGGGAGCTAACTATGGCTACACCTTC. Protein product: CASTPGANYGYTF.

V gene TRBV6-2 or TRBV6-3 combines with J gene TRBJ1-5; D not resolved. Germline CDR1 MNHEY, CDR2 SVGEGT. The CDR3 has 13 residues. Trimming shortened V by 5 bases and J by 2 bases, and 7 bases separated the two germline ends. This CDR3 reads CASSKEGNQPQHF. CDR3 nucleotide sequence: TGTGCCAGCAGTAAAGAAGGCAATCAGCCCCAGCATTTT.

J is TRBJ1-1 and V is TRBV3-1 (or the pseudogene TRBV3-2); D is unresolved. The V gene's germline CDR1 is LGHDT and CDR2 YNNKEL (reference sequence). Deletions cut 0 bases from V and 0 bases from J, with 11 bases between. There are 16 residues in the CDR3. The CDR3 loop is CASSQDGTGVNTEAFF. CDR3 DNA: TGTGCCAGCAGCCAAGATGGTACCGGGGTGAACACTGAAGCTTTCTTT.

The CDR3 DNA is TGTGCCAGCTCATCACGCGAGGGGGGCAGAGAGACCCAGTACTTC. Encoded protein: CASSSREGGRETQYF. The V and J genes are TRBV18 and TRBJ2-5; D is tentatively TRBD1 or TRBD2 (6 bases each). The CDR3 sequence is 15 residues long. Trimming cost V 5 bases and J 4 bases, with 17 bases left between them. Germline lookup yields CDR1 KGHSH and CDR2 LQKENI.